Listed here are 6 T cell receptor beta chains from one sample, sequenced in a study of shared clonotypes between healthy human individuals. Profiling relied on immunoSEQ multiplex PCR, and the TCRdb table lists in-frame clones only, not all of them. The data contain fewer than 3 million clones, approximately 90% of them singletons. Sequenced sample: naive CD4+ T cells from PBMCs. Regarding subset: CD45RA+ positively selected. These receptors originate from a man in his late teens or twenties in good health. Some clones in this sample may be carry-over from other donors' samples.

With regard to this clone: This same CDR3 is encoded by further DNA sequences in the sample. The chain employs TRBV7-2 and TRBJ1-2; 7 positions match TRBD1. The trim removed 5 bases at V and 2 bases at J, leaving 5 bases unmatched. This CDR3 region has 14 residues. Germline loops: CDR1 SGHTA, CDR2 FQGNSA. The CDR3 nucleotides are TGTGCCAGCAGCCTAGGGGGCCTCAACTATGGCTACACCTTC. It yields the protein CASSLGGLNYGYTF. The complete variable domain, with remaining parts taken from reference TRBV7-2 and TRBJ1-2, reads GAGVSQSPSNKVTEKGKDVELRCDPISGHTALYWYRQSLGQGLEFLIYFQGNSAPDKSGLPSDRFSAERTGGSVSTLTIQRTQQEDSAVYLCASSLGGLNYGYTFGSGTRLTVV.

This sequence joins TRBV18 and TRBJ2-6, with D possibly being TRBD1 (6 bases). The CDR3 totals 16 residues. Deletions cut 7 bases from V and 0 bases from J, with 13 bases between. In germline, CDR1 is KGHSH, CDR2 LQKENI. The CDR3 region is CASCPTGSSGANVLTF. In nucleotides, the CDR3 is TGTGCCAGCTGTCCTACAGGGAGCTCTGGGGCCAACGTCCTGACTTTC. Full variable domain (outside the CDR3, taken from reference TRBV18 and TRBJ2-6): NAGVMQNPRHLVRRRGQEARLRCSPMKGHSHVYWYRQLPEEGLKFMVYLQKENIIDESGMPKERFSAEFPKEGPSILRIQQVVRGDSAAYFCASCPTGSSGANVLTFGAGSRLTVL.

The J gene is TRBJ2-5, the V gene TRBV6-5; tentatively, D is TRBD1 (6 bases). Trimming left V 6 bases short and J 9 bases short, with 17 bases between. This CDR3 is 13 amino acids long. Per germline, CDR1 MNHEY and CDR2 SVGAGI. The CDR3 here is CASSPYREFAQYF. CDR3 DNA: TGTGCCAGCAGCCCATACAGGGAATTCGCCCAGTACTTC.

The table lists this clone with a count of one. The V gene is TRBV10-3, the J gene TRBJ2-7, with 12 bases that match TRBD2. The junction had 5 bases not matched to a gene; V was cut back by 0 bases and J by 5 bases. The CDR3 runs to 16 residues. Germline-derived CDR1 and CDR2 are ENHRY and SYGVKD. CDR3 in amino acids: CAISESGASGRDEQYF. CDR3 nucleotides: TGTGCCATCAGTGAGTCGGGGGCTAGCGGGAGGGACGAGCAGTACTTC.

In DNA form, the CDR3 reads TGTGCCAGCAGTTACCAACGACAGGGGTCGAGGACTGAAGCTTTCTTT. Its translation: CASSYQRQGSRTEAFF. The chain uses TRBV6-5 and TRBJ1-1, with TRBD1 matching over 8 bases. Germline trimming cut 2 bases from V and 5 bases from J; bases unmatched to any gene: 10. The CDR3 is 16 amino acids. CDR1 and CDR2 (germline): MNHEY, SVGAGI.

This clone was detected only once. The rearrangement uses TRBV9 and TRBJ2-2; the D is unclear. CDR1 and CDR2 (germline): SGDLS, YYNGEE. Trimming stripped 0 bases from V and 7 bases from J, with 13 bases between. The CDR3 extends over 15 amino acids. Here the CDR3 reads CASSVDARPVGELFF. CDR3 nucleotide sequence: TGTGCCAGCAGCGTAGACGCTAGACCTGTCGGGGAGCTGTTTTTT.